Listed here are 9 T cell receptor beta chains from one sample, sequenced in a study of radiotherapy plus CTLA-4 blockade in lung cancer. Sequenced by immunoSEQ multiplex PCR; TCRdb stores in-frame clones only, minus some. Here the sample spans 70,000 to 90,000 clones, around 76% being singletons. The specimen comprised peripheral blood, sampled from a patient treated with radiotherapy plus ipilimumab. The source of these receptors is a human donor with non-small cell lung cancer whose response to radiotherapy plus ipilimumab could not be evaluated. Some clones in this sample may be carry-over from other donors' samples.

J is TRBJ2-7 and V is TRBV25-1; a possible D gene is TRBD1 (6 bases). The CDR3 sequence is 14 residues long. The V and J ends lost 4 bases and 3 bases respectively, with 13 bases between them. The V gene's germline CDR1 is MGHDK and CDR2 SYGVNS. CDR3 in DNA: TGTGCCAGCAGTGGCCGGGACAAGTACTACGAGCAGTACTTC. Amino acid sequence: CASSGRDKYYEQYF.

This clone turned up a few times. This chain uses TRBV19 with TRBJ2-1; 11 bases are a match to TRBD2. J lost 8 bases, V lost 6 bases, and 9 bases had no gene match. The CDR3 has 15 amino acids. The germline CDR1 and CDR2 sequences are LNHDA and SQIVND (reference sequence). The CDR3 coding sequence is TGTGCCAGTAGCGTATCGACTAGCGGGGCCTATGAGCAGTTCTTC. Translation: CASSVSTSGAYEQFF.

The V call is TRBV4-1, the J call TRBJ1-5; D remains ambiguous. CDR3 length: 16 residues. The V gene lost 4 bases and the J gene lost 2 bases, with 15 bases spanning the gap. CDR1 and CDR2 from the germline V gene are MGHRA and YSYEKL. CDR3 sequence (DNA): TGCGCCAGCAGCCTGAGCCTCGGACTTCGCAATCAGCCCCAGCATTTT. Translation: CASSLSLGLRNQPQHF.

The CDR3 bases are TGTGCCAGCAGGCGGGGTGGGAGGATGAACACAGATACGCAGTATTTT. It codes for CASRRGGRMNTDTQYF. The chain carries TRBV5-4 and TRBJ2-3, with D possibly TRBD2 on 6 matching bases. The germline V gene has CDR1 SGHNT and CDR2 YYREEE (reference sequence). There are 16 residues in the CDR3. Trimming took off 5 bases at V and 2 bases at J, with 18 bases between the two ends.

This rearrangement joins TRBV5-1 to TRBJ2-1; 13 bases map to TRBD2. This CDR3 has 14 amino acids. Looked up from germline, CDR1 is SGHRS and CDR2 is YFSETQ. V gave up 4 bases and J gave up 15 bases; unmatched junction bases: 10. The CDR3 DNA sequence: TGCGCCAGCAGCCGCGACAGGACTAGCGGGGGAAGGTTCTTC. Its protein product is CASSRDRTSGGRFF.

This clone was observed a few times. The gene calls are TRBV6-6 and TRBJ2-7, with D perhaps TRBD1 (6 bases). The V and J ends lost 0 bases and 5 bases respectively, with 11 bases between them. CDR3 length equals 14 residues. Germline V gives CDR1 MNHNY, CDR2 SVGAGI (reference sequence). The CDR3 DNA reads TGTGCCAGCAGTTACTCGTTGAAGGGGGACGAGCAGTACTTC. Translation: CASSYSLKGDEQYF.

This chain joins TRBV7-2 and TRBJ1-2; D is perhaps TRBD1 (6 bases). Germline V lookup: CDR1 SGHTA, CDR2 FQGNSA. CDR3 length: 14 residues. V was pared by 5 bases and J by 6 bases, with 16 bases between. CDR3 loop: CASSPSQGRHGYTF. The CDR3 DNA is TGTGCCAGCAGCCCATCCCAGGGGCGCCATGGCTACACCTTC.

The chain carries TRBV6-6 and TRBJ2-2, with a tentative D call TRBD1 (6 bases). Trimming removed 8 bases from V and 0 bases from J, with 10 bases in between. The CDR3 runs 14 residues. Germline CDR1 MNHNY, CDR2 SVGAGI (reference sequence). The CDR3 DNA follows: TGTGCCAGCTCCGGGACAACGAACACCGGGGAGCTGTTTTTT. Amino acid sequence: CASSGTTNTGELFF.

The CDR3 sequence is CASSKSGGTRYEQYF. DNA for the CDR3: TGTGCCAGCAGCAAAAGCGGGGGGACTCGCTACGAGCAGTACTTC. This rearrangement joins TRBV11-2 to TRBJ2-7; 9 bases fit TRBD2. CDR1 and CDR2 (germline): SGHAT, FQNNGV. V was clipped by 5 bases and J by 3 bases; unmatched bases: 8. The CDR3 totals 15 residues.